This T cell receptor beta chain was identified during a study of OX40 agonist ivuxolimab in advanced cancers. For the study at large: Antecedent anti-PD-1, anti-PD-L1 or anti-CTLA-4 therapy was permissible, with roughly 40% having received some. Overall study results and limits: Partial responders treated at 0.1-3.0 mg/kg exhibited clonal expansion among the lowest measured. Fewer expanded clones were found on average in CD4+ than in CD8+ T cells.

On cycle 4 day 1 and cycle 7 day 1, as well as at baseline, blood was sampled. On this clone itself: Antigen unknown.

Clones were read by immunoSEQ multiplex PCR, and TCRdb kept only the in-frame ones, dropping some. This table holds some 60,000 clones, roughly 89% found once. Sequences were derived from CD4+ or CD8+ T cells sorted from blood, sampled in a trial of the OX40 agonist ivuxolimab. This clonotype originated in an adult with an advanced solid tumor such as melanoma, head and neck, liver or kidney cancer.

CDR3 amino acids: CASTTNLQGEETQYF. The CDR3 DNA sequence: TGCGCCAGCACCACCAATCTCCAGGGTGAAGAGACCCAGTACTTC. This chain joins TRBV5-1 and TRBJ2-5; possible D gene TRBD1, 5 bases. Germline V gene data show CDR1 as SGHRS and CDR2 as YFSETQ. The V gene lost 6 bases and the J gene lost 3 bases, with 18 bases spanning the gap. The CDR3 has 15 amino acids. The full variable domain, with the rest looked up from reference TRBV5-1 and TRBJ2-5, is KAGVTQTPRYLIKTRGQQVTLSCSPISGHRSVSWYQQTPGQGLQFLFEYFSETQRNKGNFPGRFSGRQFSNSRSEMNVSTLELGDSALYLCASTTNLQGEETQYFGPGTRLLVL.